This T cell receptor (beta chain) is drawn from a study of T cell responses to AZD1222 COVID-19 vaccine. Findings and limits, study-wide: The study found vaccine-associated CD4 TCRs spanning spike, dominant at 160-218 and 743-854. Possibly, clonal diversity was underestimated; donors were largely white British and included more females. Spike-specific TCR breadth and depth rose after two AZD1222 doses. In all cases, repertoires were sampled only after the peak T cell response.

Comments on this clone: Its antigen is unknown.

CDR1 and CDR2 from the germline V gene are SGHKS and YYEKEE (reference sequence). The CDR3 runs to 11 residues. With 3 bases removed from V and 5 bases from J, the gap between germline ends came to 3 bases. Using immunoSEQ multiplex PCR, the repertoire was profiled, and TCRdb retains in-frame clones only, with some absent. This sample carries fewer than 200,000 clones, approximately 90% of them seen once, and the ten largest clones take around 3.6%. This sequence joins TRBV5-5 and TRBJ2-1; D is unresolved. The clonotype was recovered from an adult who received the MenACWY meningococcal vaccine as a control. The sequences come from peripheral blood, collected 28 days after the second dose of the MenACWY control vaccine. The CDR3 coding sequence is TGTGCCAGCAGCTCAAACAATGAGCAGTTCTTC. Protein: CASSSNNEQFF.